This TCR beta chain was documented in a study of response to subunit inactivated influenza vaccine. The CDR3 runs to 14 residues. Germline CDR1 reads SGHRS; CDR2 reads YFSETQ. The ends were cut back, 2 bases at V and 1 base at J, with 9 bases in the middle. In TCRdb, the RT-PCR reads were re-called with MiXCR into one record per CDR3 protein. The data show 550,000 to 650,000 distinct CDR3 sequences, over 9.5% seen once. This clonotype was seen ten or more times. The specimen comprised PBMCs from blood, sampled on the day of vaccination. The chain employs TRBV5-1 and TRBJ2-5; the D is unclear. The receptor was derived from a man between 50 and 59 years old who received an inactivated influenza vaccine. The CDR3: CASSFNGIQETQYF. The CDR3 nucleotides are TGCGCCAGCAGCTTTAATGGGATCCAAGAGACCCAGTACTTC.